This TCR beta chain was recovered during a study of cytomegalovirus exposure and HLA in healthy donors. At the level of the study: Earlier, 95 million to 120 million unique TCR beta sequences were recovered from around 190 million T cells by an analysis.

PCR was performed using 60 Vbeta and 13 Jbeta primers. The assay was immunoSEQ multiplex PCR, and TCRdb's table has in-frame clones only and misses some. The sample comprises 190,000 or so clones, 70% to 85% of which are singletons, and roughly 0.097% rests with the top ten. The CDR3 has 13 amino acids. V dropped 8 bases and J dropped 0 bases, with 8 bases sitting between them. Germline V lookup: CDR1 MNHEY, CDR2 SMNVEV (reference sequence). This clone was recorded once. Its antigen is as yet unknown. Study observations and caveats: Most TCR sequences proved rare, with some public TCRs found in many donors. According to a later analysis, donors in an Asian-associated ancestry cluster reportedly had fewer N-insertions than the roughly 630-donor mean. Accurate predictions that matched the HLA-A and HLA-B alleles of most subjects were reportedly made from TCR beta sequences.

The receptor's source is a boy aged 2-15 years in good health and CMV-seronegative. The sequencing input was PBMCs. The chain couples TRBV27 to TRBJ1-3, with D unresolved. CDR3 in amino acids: CASRGLSGNTIYF. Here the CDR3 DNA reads TGTGCCAGCCGCGGCCTCTCTGGAAACACCATATATTTT.